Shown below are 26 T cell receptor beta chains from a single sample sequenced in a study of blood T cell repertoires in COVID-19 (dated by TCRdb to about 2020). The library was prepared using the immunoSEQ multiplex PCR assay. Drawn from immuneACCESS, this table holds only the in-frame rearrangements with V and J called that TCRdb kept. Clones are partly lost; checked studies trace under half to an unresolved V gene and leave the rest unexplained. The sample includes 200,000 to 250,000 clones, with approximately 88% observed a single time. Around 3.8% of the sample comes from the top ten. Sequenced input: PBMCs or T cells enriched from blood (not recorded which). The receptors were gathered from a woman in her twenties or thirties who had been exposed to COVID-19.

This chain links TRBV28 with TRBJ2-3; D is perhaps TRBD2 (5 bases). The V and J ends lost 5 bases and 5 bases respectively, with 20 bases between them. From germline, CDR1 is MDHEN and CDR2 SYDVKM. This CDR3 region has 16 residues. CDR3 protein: CASSAPLVGTRDTQYF. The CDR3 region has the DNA TGTGCCAGCAGTGCCCCACTAGTAGGCACGCGAGATACGCAGTATTTT.

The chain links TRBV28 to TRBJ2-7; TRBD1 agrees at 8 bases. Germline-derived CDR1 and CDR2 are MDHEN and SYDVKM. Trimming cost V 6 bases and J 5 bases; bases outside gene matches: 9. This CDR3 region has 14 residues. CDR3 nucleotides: TGTGCCAGCAGCCAACGGACAGGGATAGACGAGCAGTACTTC. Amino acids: CASSQRTGIDEQYF.

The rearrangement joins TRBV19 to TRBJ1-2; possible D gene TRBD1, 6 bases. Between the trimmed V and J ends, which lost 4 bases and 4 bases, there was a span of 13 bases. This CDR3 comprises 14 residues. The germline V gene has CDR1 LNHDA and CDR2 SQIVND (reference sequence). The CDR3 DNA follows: TGTGCCAGTAGTACGGAGGGGGGGCCCTATGGCTACACCTTC. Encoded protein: CASSTEGGPYGYTF. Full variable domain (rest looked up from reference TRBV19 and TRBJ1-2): DGGITQSPKYLFRKEGQNVTLSCEQNLNHDAMYWYRQDPGQGLRLIYYSQIVNDFQKGDIAEGYSVSREKKESFPLTVTSAQKNPTAFYLCASSTEGGPYGYTFGSGTRLTVV.

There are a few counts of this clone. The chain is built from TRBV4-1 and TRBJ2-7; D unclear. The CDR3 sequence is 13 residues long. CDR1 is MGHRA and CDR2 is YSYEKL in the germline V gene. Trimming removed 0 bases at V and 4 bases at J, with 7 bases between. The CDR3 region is CASSQDPLYEQYF. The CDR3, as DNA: TGCGCCAGCAGCCAAGATCCCTTGTACGAGCAGTACTTC.

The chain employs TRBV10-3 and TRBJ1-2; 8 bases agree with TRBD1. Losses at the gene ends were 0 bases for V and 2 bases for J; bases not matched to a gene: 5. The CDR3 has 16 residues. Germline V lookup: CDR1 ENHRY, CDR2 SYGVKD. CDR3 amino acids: CAISESTQGGNYGYTF. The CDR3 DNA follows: TGTGCCATCAGTGAGTCGACACAGGGGGGAAACTATGGCTACACCTTC.

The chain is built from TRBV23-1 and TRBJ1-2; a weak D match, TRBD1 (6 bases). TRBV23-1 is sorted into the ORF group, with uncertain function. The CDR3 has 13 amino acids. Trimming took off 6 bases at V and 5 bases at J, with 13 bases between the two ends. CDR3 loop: CASSLKDSYGYTF. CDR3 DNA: TGCGCCAGCAGCCTAAAGGACAGTTATGGCTACACCTTC.

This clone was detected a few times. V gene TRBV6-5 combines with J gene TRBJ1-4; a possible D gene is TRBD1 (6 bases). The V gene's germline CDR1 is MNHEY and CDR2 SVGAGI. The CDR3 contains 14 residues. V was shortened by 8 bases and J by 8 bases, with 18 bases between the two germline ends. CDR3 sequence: CASSGQPRGEKLFF. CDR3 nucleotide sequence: TGTGCCAGCTCTGGACAGCCACGAGGGGAAAAACTGTTTTTT.

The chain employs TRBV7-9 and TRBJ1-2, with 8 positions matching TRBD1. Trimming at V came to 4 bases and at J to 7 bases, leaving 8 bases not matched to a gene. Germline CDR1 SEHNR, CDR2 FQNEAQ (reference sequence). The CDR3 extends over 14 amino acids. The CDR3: CASSSVRGRVGYTF. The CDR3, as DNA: TGTGCCAGCAGCTCAGTCAGGGGGCGAGTTGGCTACACCTTC.

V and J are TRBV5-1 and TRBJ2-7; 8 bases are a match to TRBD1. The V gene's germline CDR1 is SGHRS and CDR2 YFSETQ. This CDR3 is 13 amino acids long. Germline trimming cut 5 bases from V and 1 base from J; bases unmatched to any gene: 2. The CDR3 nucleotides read TGCGCCAGCAGGTGGACAGGGTCCTACGAGCAGTACTTC. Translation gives CASRWTGSYEQYF. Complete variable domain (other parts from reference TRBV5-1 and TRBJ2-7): KAGVTQTPRYLIKTRGQQVTLSCSPISGHRSVSWYQQTPGQGLQFLFEYFSETQRNKGNFPGRFSGRQFSNSRSEMNVSTLELGDSALYLCASRWTGSYEQYFGPGTRLTVT.

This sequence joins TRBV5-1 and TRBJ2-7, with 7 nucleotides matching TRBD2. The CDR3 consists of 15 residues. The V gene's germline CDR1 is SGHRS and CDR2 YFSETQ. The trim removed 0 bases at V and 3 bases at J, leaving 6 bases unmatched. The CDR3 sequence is CASSLAASGGYEQYF. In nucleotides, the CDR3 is TGCGCCAGCAGCTTGGCCGCTAGCGGCGGCTACGAGCAGTACTTC.

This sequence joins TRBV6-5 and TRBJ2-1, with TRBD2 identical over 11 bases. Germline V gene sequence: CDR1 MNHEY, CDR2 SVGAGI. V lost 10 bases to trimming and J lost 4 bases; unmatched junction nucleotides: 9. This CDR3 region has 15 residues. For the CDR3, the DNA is TGTGCCACTGATAGCGGGAGGGCGACTTACAATGAGCAGTTCTTC. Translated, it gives CATDSGRATYNEQFF.

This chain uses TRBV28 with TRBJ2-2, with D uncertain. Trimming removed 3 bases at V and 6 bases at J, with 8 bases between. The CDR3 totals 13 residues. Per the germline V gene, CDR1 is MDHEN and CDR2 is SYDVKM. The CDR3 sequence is CASSFAGPGELFF. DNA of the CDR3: TGTGCCAGCAGTTTCGCAGGTCCCGGGGAGCTGTTTTTT.

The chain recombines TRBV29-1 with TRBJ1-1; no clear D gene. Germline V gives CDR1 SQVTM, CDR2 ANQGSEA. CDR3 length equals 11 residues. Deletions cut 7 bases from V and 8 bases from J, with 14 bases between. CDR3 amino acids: CSGTRPGEAFF. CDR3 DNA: TGCAGCGGCACTAGACCGGGGGAAGCTTTCTTT. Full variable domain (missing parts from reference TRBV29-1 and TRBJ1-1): SAVISQKPSRDICQRGTSLTIQCQVDSQVTMMFWYRQQPGQSLTLIATANQGSEATYESGFVIDKFPISRPNLTFSTLTVSNMSPEDSSIYLCSGTRPGEAFFGQGTRLTVV.

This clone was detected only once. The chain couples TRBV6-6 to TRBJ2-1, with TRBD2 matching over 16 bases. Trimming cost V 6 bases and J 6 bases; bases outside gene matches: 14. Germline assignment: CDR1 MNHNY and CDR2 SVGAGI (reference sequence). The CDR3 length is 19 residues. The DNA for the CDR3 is TGTGCCAGCAGCCGACCCGGGACTAGCGGGAGGGCCTTTGGCAATGAGCAGTTCTTC. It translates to CASSRPGTSGRAFGNEQFF.

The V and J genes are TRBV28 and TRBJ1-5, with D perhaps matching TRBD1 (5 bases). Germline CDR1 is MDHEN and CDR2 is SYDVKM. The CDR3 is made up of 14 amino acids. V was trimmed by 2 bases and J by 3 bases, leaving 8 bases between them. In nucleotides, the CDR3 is TGTGCCAGCAGTTTAGACAGAGACAATCAGCCCCAGCATTTT. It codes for CASSLDRDNQPQHF. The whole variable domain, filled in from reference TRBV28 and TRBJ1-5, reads DVKVTQSSRYLVKRTGEKVFLECVQDMDHENMFWYRQDPGLGLRLIYFSYDVKMKEKGDIPEGYSVSREKKERFSLILESASTNQTSMYLCASSLDRDNQPQHFGDGTRLSIL.

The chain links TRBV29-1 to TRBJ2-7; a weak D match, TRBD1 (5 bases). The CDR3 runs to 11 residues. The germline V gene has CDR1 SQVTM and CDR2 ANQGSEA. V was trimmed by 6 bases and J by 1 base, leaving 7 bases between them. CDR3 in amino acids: CSVRQSYEQYF. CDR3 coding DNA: TGCAGCGTCCGACAGTCCTACGAGCAGTACTTC.

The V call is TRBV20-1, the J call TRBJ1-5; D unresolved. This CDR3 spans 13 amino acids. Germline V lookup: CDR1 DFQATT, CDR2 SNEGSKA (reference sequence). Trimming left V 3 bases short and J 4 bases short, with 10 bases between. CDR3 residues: CSASLAVNQPQHF. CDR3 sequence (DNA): TGCAGTGCTAGTCTGGCGGTTAATCAGCCCCAGCATTTT.

The DNA of the CDR3 is TGTGCCAGCAGCACCGGACTAGATCAGCCCCAGCATTTT. Its translation is CASSTGLDQPQHF. The chain combines TRBV9 with TRBJ1-5; D is undetermined. The CDR3 length is 13 residues. CDR1 is SGDLS and CDR2 is YYNGEE in the germline V gene. V lost 4 bases to trimming and J lost 5 bases, with 10 bases between them. Using reference TRBV9 and TRBJ1-5 for the parts outside the CDR3, the full variable domain is DSGVTQTPKHLITATGQRVTLRCSPRSGDLSVYWYQQSLDQGLQFLIQYYNGEERAKGNILERFSAQQFPDLHSELNLSSLELGDSALYFCASSTGLDQPQHFGDGTRLSIL.

CDR3 DNA sequence: TGTGCCAGCTCACCACTCGCCAGGGGGCGAGCGACTAATGAAAAACTGTTTTTT. It is translated as CASSPLARGRATNEKLFF. The J gene is TRBJ1-4, the V gene TRBV18; 8 nucleotides align to TRBD1. Germline V lookup: CDR1 KGHSH, CDR2 LQKENI. The CDR3 runs 18 residues. The ends lost 1 base at V and 2 bases at J; junction bases unmatched: 9.

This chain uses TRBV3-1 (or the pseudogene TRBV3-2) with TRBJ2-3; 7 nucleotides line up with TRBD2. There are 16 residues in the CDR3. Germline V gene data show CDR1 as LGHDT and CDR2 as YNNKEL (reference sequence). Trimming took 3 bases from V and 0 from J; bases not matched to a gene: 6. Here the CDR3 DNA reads TGTGCCAGCAGCCAGCGACTAGCTGCTAGCACAGATACGCAGTATTTT. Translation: CASSQRLAASTDTQYF.

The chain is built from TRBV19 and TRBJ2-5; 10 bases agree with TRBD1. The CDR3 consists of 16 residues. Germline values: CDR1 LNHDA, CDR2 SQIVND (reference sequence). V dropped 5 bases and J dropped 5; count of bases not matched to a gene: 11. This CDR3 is CASSVLPGQGSETQYF. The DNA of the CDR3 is TGTGCCAGTAGTGTACTCCCGGGACAGGGGAGCGAGACCCAGTACTTC.

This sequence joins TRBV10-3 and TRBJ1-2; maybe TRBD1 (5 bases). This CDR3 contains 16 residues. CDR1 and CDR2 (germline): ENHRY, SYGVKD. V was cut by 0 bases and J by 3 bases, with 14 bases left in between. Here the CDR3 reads CAISESWGVTDYGYTF. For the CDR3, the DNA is TGTGCCATCAGTGAGTCGTGGGGGGTGACGGACTATGGCTACACCTTC.

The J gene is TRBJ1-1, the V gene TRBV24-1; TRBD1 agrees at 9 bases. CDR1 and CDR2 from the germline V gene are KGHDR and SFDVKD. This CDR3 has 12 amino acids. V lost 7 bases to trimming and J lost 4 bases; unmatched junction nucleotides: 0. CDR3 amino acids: CATRDRGTEAFF. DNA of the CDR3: TGTGCCACCAGGGACAGGGGCACTGAAGCTTTCTTT.

The CDR3 sequence: CASSIDRGRRLAPSTDTQYF. Here the CDR3 DNA reads TGTGCCAGTAGTATAGACAGGGGGCGGAGGCTAGCGCCCAGCACAGATACGCAGTATTTT. This chain links TRBV19 with TRBJ2-3, with 8 positions matching TRBD1. This CDR3 contains 20 residues. Germline lookup yields CDR1 LNHDA and CDR2 SQIVND (reference sequence). Unmatched junction bases numbered 14, after V lost 0 bases and J lost 0 bases.

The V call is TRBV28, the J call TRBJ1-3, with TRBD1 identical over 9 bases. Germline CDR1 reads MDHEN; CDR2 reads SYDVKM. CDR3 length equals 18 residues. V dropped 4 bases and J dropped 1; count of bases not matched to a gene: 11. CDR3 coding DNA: TGTGCCAGCAGTTACAGTTACAGGGGGCTGAGGTCTGGAAACACCATATATTTT. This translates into CASSYSYRGLRSGNTIYF.

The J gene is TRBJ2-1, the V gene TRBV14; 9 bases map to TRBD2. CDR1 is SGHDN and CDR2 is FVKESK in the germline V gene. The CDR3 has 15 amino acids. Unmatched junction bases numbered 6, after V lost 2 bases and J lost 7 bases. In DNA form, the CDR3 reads TGTGCCAGCAGCCAACTAGCGGGATTTCGGAATGAGCAGTTCTTC. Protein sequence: CASSQLAGFRNEQFF.